Below are 3 T cell receptor beta chains sequenced from a single sample in a study of persistence of HIV-infected CD4 T cells. Sequencing used immunoSEQ version 4 in survey mode. Sequenced by immunoSEQ multiplex PCR; TCRdb stores in-frame clones only, minus some. The repertoire consists of 35,000 to 55,000 clones, with 89% occurring once and the leading ten covering approximately 0.93%. This nonspecific control used anti-CD3/anti-CD28 bead stimulation of CD4+ T cells. Sorting of responding CD4+ T cells relied on upregulated CD40 ligand together with CD69. Their specific antigens are unknown. Material: CD4+ T cells sorted from PBMCs after 18-hour stimulation, obtained from a patient who received antiretroviral therapy. Receptors were obtained from an adult man with HIV who was CMV-seropositive.

The V gene is TRBV7-8, the J gene TRBJ1-6, with TRBD1 matching 12 bases. Germline trimming cut 5 bases from V and 10 bases from J; bases unmatched to any gene: 9. CDR3 length: 16 residues. CDR1 and CDR2 from the germline V gene are SGHVS and FQNEAQ. This chain's CDR3 is CASSANRDRGRSPLHF. CDR3 in DNA: TGTGCCAGCAGCGCTAACCGGGACAGGGGGCGGTCACCCCTCCACTTT.

The chain employs TRBV5-1 and TRBJ2-2, with 9 bases that match TRBD1. This CDR3 spans 17 amino acids. The trim removed 0 bases at V and 4 bases at J, leaving 7 bases unmatched. Germline loops: CDR1 SGHRS, CDR2 YFSETQ. CDR3 in amino acids: CASSLGRDRATTGELFF. The CDR3 DNA sequence: TGCGCCAGCAGCTTGGGTCGGGACAGGGCTACCACCGGGGAGCTGTTTTTT.

This clone was observed a single time. V gene TRBV11-1 combines with J gene TRBJ1-2, with a possible D match to TRBD1 (5 bases). Trimming stripped 2 bases from V and 0 bases from J, with 13 bases between. CDR3 length: 16 amino acids. Per the germline V gene, CDR1 is SGHAT and CDR2 is FQDESV (reference sequence). CDR3 loop: CASSLQGNKANYGYTF. DNA for the CDR3: TGTGCCAGCAGCTTACAGGGAAACAAGGCTAACTATGGCTACACCTTC.